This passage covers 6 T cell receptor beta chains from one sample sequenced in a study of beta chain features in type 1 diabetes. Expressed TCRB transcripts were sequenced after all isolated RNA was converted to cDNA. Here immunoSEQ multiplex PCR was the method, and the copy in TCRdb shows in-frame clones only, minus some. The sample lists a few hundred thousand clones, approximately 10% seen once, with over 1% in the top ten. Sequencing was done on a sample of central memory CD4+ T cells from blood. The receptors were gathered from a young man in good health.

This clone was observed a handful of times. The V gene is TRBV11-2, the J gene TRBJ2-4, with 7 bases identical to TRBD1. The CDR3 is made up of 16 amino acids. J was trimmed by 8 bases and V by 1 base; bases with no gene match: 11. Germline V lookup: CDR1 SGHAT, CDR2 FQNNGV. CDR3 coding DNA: TGTGCCAGCAGCTTAGCCCGAGGGGGCATCTGGGACATTCAGTACTTC. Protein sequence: CASSLARGGIWDIQYF.

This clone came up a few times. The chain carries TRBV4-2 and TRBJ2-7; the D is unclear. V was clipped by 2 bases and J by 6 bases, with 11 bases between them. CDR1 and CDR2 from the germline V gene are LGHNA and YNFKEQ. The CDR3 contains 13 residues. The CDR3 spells CASSQPEHTEQYF. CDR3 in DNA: TGTGCCAGCAGCCAACCCGAACATACCGAGCAGTACTTC.

CDR3 DNA: TGTGCCAGCAAGGGCGGTAGCACAGATACGCAGTATTTT. As protein: CASKGGSTDTQYF. The V gene is TRBV28, the J gene TRBJ2-3; D is undetermined. Germline V gene data show CDR1 as MDHEN and CDR2 as SYDVKM. V was cut by 7 bases and J by 0 bases, with 8 bases left in between. The CDR3 consists of 13 residues.

The CDR3 bases are TGCAGTGCTCCCACAGCTGATACGCAGTATTTT. Amino acid sequence: CSAPTADTQYF. This rearrangement joins TRBV20-1 to TRBJ2-3; D unresolved. V lost 5 bases and J 6 bases, leaving 9 bases between the germline ends. The germline V gene encodes CDR1 DFQATT and CDR2 SNEGSKA (reference sequence). The CDR3 runs 11 residues.

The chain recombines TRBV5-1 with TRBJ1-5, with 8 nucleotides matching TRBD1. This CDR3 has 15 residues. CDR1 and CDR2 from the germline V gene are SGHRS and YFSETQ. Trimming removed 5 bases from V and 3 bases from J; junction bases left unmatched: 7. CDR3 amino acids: CASRPGTGNNQPQHF. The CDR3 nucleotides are TGCGCCAGCAGACCCGGGACAGGAAACAATCAGCCCCAGCATTTT.

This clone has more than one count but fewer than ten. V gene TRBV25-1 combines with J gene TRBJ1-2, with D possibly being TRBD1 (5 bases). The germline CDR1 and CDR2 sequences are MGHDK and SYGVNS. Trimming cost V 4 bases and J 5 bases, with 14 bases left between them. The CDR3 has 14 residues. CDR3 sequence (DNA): TGTGCCAGCAGTGGATCAGGGACGTGGTATGGCTACACCTTC. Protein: CASSGSGTWYGYTF.